These 24 T cell receptor beta chains came from one sample sequenced in a study of identical twins. TCRdb processed the 5' RACE reads anew with MiXCR; each CDR3 protein has one entry. The sample records hundreds of thousands of distinct CDR3 sequences, approximately 9% being singletons. These data were also reused for a study on yellow fever vaccine responses in identical twins.

The sequencing sample was made of PBMCs. The receptors come from a woman younger than 30 in good health.

A few counts support this clonotype. The chain employs TRBV9 and TRBJ1-2; a weak D match, TRBD1 (6 bases). From germline, CDR1 is SGDLS and CDR2 YYNGEE. The V gene lost 4 bases and the J gene lost 3 bases, with 7 bases spanning the gap. CDR3 length: 12 amino acids. The CDR3 nucleotides read TGTGCCAGCAGCAGGACAGACTATGGCTACACCTTC. It is translated as CASSRTDYGYTF.

The rearrangement uses TRBV7-8 and TRBJ2-1, with TRBD1 identical over 9 bases. The CDR3 extends over 16 amino acids. Germline V lookup: CDR1 SGHVS, CDR2 FQNEAQ. J gave up 3 bases and V 2 bases, and 5 bases lay outside the gene matches. CDR3: CASSLPPGQGYNEQFF. Written as DNA, the CDR3 is TGTGCCAGCAGCTTACCGCCGGGACAGGGCTACAATGAGCAGTTCTTC.

This clonotype was counted at least ten times. The chain carries TRBV10-3 and TRBJ2-5; tentatively, D is TRBD1 or TRBD2 (5 bases each). V lost 4 bases, J lost 1 base, and 10 bases lay in between. Germline V gene lookup returns CDR1 ENHRY and CDR2 SYGVKD. This CDR3 comprises 14 residues. The CDR3 bases are TGTGCCATCAGTGCGGGACCGCGCCAAGAGACCCAGTACTTC. Translated, it gives CAISAGPRQETQYF.

The V and J genes are TRBV11-2 and TRBJ2-5; 10 positions agree with TRBD1. Germline assignment: CDR1 SGHAT and CDR2 FQNNGV. This CDR3 spans 15 amino acids. V lost 0 bases to trimming and J lost 6 bases; unmatched junction nucleotides: 4. The CDR3, as DNA: TGTGCCAGCAGCTTAGATGGGACAGGGGTCCAGACCCAGTACTTC. Protein: CASSLDGTGVQTQYF.

This clonotype was seen more than once but under ten times. The chain is built from TRBV28 and TRBJ2-1, with TRBD2 matching 10 bases. CDR3 size: 14 residues. Germline lookup yields CDR1 MDHEN and CDR2 SYDVKM. Trimming removed 1 base from V and 16 bases from J; junction bases left unmatched: 10. The CDR3 protein is CASSLYSSSGGVFF. In DNA form, the CDR3 reads TGTGCCAGCAGTTTATACAGTTCGAGCGGGGGGGTTTTCTTC.

This clonotype was observed many times. The V and J genes are TRBV5-6 and TRBJ2-7; 7 bases are a match to TRBD1. From germline, CDR1 is SGHDT and CDR2 YYEEEE. V lost 2 bases to trimming and J lost 3 bases; unmatched junction nucleotides: 2. This CDR3 contains 13 residues. In DNA, the CDR3 is TGTGCCAGCAGCTTCGACAGGGTCTACGAGCAGTACTTC. This gives the protein CASSFDRVYEQYF.

This clonotype was observed many times. This chain connects TRBV5-6 to TRBJ1-1; D ambiguous. This CDR3 comprises 14 residues. The V end lost 0 bases, the J end lost 0 bases, and 6 bases lay between the germline ends. The germline gives CDR1 SGHDT, CDR2 YYEEEE. CDR3 in amino acids: CASSLVGVNTEAFF. The CDR3 bases are TGTGCCAGCAGCTTGGTCGGGGTGAACACTGAAGCTTTCTTT.

This clonotype was observed many times. This chain uses TRBV21-1 with TRBJ2-1. TRBV21-1 is assigned pseudogene status. The CDR3 loop spans 15 amino acids. CDR3 sequence (DNA): TGTGCCAGCAGCAGAGACACGTGCTCCTACAATGAGCAGTTCTTC. Its translation is CASSRDTCSYNEQFF.

This clonotype came up a few times. The V gene is TRBV4-3, the J gene TRBJ2-5; D unresolved. V dropped 3 bases and J dropped 0 bases, with 11 bases sitting between them. The CDR3 spans 15 residues. Germline V gene sequence: CDR1 LGHNA, CDR2 YSLEER. CDR3 in DNA: TGCGCCAGCAGCCACGGAATGGGTGACCAAGAGACCCAGTACTTC. Its protein product is CASSHGMGDQETQYF.

This clonotype has ten or more counts. The V call is TRBV28, the J call TRBJ2-4; 9 nucleotides match TRBD2. V lost 5 bases and J lost 2; bases outside the gene matches: 7. Germline V lookup: CDR1 MDHEN, CDR2 SYDVKM. The CDR3 contains 16 residues. As DNA, the CDR3 is TGTGCCAGCAGTCCTCTAGCGGGATATACCAAAAACATTCAGTACTTC. Translating gives CASSPLAGYTKNIQYF.

This clonotype was counted ten times or more. This chain connects TRBV20-1 to TRBJ2-7; D gene uncertain. Trimming removed 3 bases from V and 3 bases from J, with 15 bases in between. The CDR3 consists of 14 residues. CDR1 DFQATT and CDR2 SNEGSKA come from the germline V gene (reference sequence). CDR3 region: CSARVLVTGYEQYF. For the CDR3, the DNA is TGCAGTGCTAGGGTTCTAGTAACGGGCTACGAGCAGTACTTC.

Ten or more counts support this clonotype. The chain links TRBV12-3 or TRBV12-4 to TRBJ2-1; 7 positions agree with TRBD1. J was trimmed by 2 bases and V by 6 bases; bases with no gene match: 7. The CDR3 consists of 15 residues. CDR3 protein: CASSPPGQTYNEQFF. CDR3 sequence (DNA): TGTGCCAGCAGCCCACCGGGACAGACCTACAATGAGCAGTTCTTC.

This CDR3 is CASKRGQEYEKLFF. The CDR3 DNA sequence: TGTGCCAGCAAAAGGGGACAGGAATACGAAAAACTGTTTTTT. The V gene is TRBV6-1, the J gene TRBJ1-4, with 8 bases that match TRBD1. From germline, CDR1 is MNHNS and CDR2 SASEGT. CDR3 length: 14 residues. The V and J ends lost 7 bases and 8 bases, in that order; junction bases with no gene match: 9.

V is TRBV12-3 or TRBV12-4 and J is TRBJ2-1, with a tentative D call TRBD2 (5 bases). Trimming cost V 1 base and J 12 bases, with 19 bases left between them. The CDR3 covers 15 residues. CDR3 DNA sequence: TGTGCCAGCAGTTTAGTGATGCCCAGCGGAAAGGGGCAGTTCTTC. Translated, it gives CASSLVMPSGKGQFF.

At least ten counts were recorded for this clonotype. This chain uses TRBV12-3 or TRBV12-4 with TRBJ1-6; TRBD1 might be the D (5 bases). V lost 6 bases and J 7 bases, leaving 13 bases between the germline ends. CDR3 length: 14 residues. For the CDR3, the DNA is TGTGCCAGCAGCACCCTTCGGGGGAATTCACCCCTCCACTTT. It is translated as CASSTLRGNSPLHF.

This chain uses TRBV9 with TRBJ2-4, with 9 bases that match TRBD1. Germline V gene data show CDR1 as SGDLS and CDR2 as YYNGEE. V lost 4 bases, J lost 4 bases, and 12 bases stayed unmatched. The CDR3 runs 17 residues. CDR3 amino acids: CASSITSGQGQKNIQYF. The DNA of the CDR3 is TGTGCCAGCAGCATCACCTCCGGACAGGGGCAGAAAAACATTCAGTACTTC. Based on the CDR3 plus reference TRBV9 and TRBJ2-4, the full variable domain is DSGVTQTPKHLITATGQRVTLRCSPRSGDLSVYWYQQSLDQGLQFLIQYYNGEERAKGNILERFSAQQFPDLHSELNLSSLELGDSALYFCASSITSGQGQKNIQYFGAGTRLSVL.

This clonotype was seen a handful of times. The chain combines TRBV11-2 with TRBJ1-2; 8 bases match TRBD1. The germline CDR1 and CDR2 sequences are SGHAT and FQNNGV. Trimming removed 0 bases from V and 8 bases from J; junction bases left unmatched: 5. The CDR3 covers 14 residues. CDR3 sequence: CASSLDGRQGGYTF. The CDR3 coding sequence is TGTGCCAGCAGCTTAGATGGGAGACAGGGGGGCTACACCTTC. The variable domain in full, completed from reference TRBV11-2 and TRBJ1-2, reads EAGVAQSPRYKIIEKRQSVAFWCNPISGHATLYWYQQILGQGPKLLIQFQNNGVVDDSQLPKDRFSAERLKGVDSTLKIQPAKLEDSAVYLCASSLDGRQGGYTFGSGTRLTVV.

This clonotype was seen at least ten times. The V and J genes are TRBV24-1 and TRBJ2-2, with TRBD1 identical over 9 bases. This CDR3 comprises 15 residues. The ends lost 9 bases at V and 0 bases at J; junction bases unmatched: 4. Germline values: CDR1 KGHDR, CDR2 SFDVKD. The CDR3 here is CATGTGGANTGELFF. CDR3 nucleotide sequence: TGTGCCACCGGAACAGGGGGCGCGAACACCGGGGAGCTGTTTTTT.

V usage is TRBV7-9 and J usage is TRBJ2-3, with TRBD2 matching 9 bases. V lost 0 bases to trimming and J lost 2 bases; unmatched junction nucleotides: 3. CDR1 and CDR2 (germline): SEHNR, FQNEAQ (reference sequence). The CDR3 length is 16 residues. Here the CDR3 reads CASSLASGSFTDTQYF. Here the CDR3 DNA reads TGTGCCAGCAGCTTAGCTAGCGGGAGTTTCACAGATACGCAGTATTTT.

This clonotype showed up just a few times. This chain joins TRBV20-1 and TRBJ1-6; D uncertain. This CDR3 comprises 15 residues. The germline V gene has CDR1 DFQATT and CDR2 SNEGSKA (reference sequence). Between the trimmed V and J ends, which lost 3 bases and 6 bases, there was a span of 15 bases. The DNA for the CDR3 is TGCAGTGCTAGGATCGCCGCCTTGGGTAATTCACCCCTCCACTTT. Translated: CSARIAALGNSPLHF.

This clonotype was seen ten or more times. The chain uses TRBV11-2 and TRBJ1-1; D call uncertain. Trimming took 3 bases from V and 2 from J, leaving 10 bases between them. CDR3 length: 14 amino acids. The germline V gene encodes CDR1 SGHAT and CDR2 FQNNGV. This chain's CDR3 is CASSLFTVNTEAFF. CDR3 DNA sequence: TGTGCCAGCAGCTTGTTTACAGTTAACACTGAAGCTTTCTTT.

This clonotype has just a few counts. The chain carries TRBV30 and TRBJ2-1; 9 bases align to TRBD1. The CDR3 extends over 13 amino acids. Unmatched junction bases numbered 6, after V lost 3 bases and J lost 9 bases. Per germline, CDR1 GTSNPN and CDR2 SVGIG (reference sequence). The CDR3 here is CAWSGTGFAEQFF. Here the CDR3 DNA reads TGTGCCTGGAGCGGGACAGGGTTCGCTGAGCAGTTCTTC.

This clonotype was seen only a few times. The chain links TRBV20-1 to TRBJ2-4, with 8 bases lining up with TRBD2. Per the germline V gene, CDR1 is DFQATT and CDR2 is SNEGSKA (reference sequence). The trim removed 5 bases at V and 3 bases at J, leaving 6 bases unmatched. The CDR3 is 14 residues long. The CDR3 region has the DNA TGCAGTGCTCGTAGCGGGACGGGCAAAAACATTCAGTACTTC. Its translation is CSARSGTGKNIQYF.

This clonotype was seen only once. V gene TRBV3-1 combines with J gene TRBJ1-1, with D perhaps TRBD1 (6 bases). V lost 1 base to trimming and J lost 4 bases, with 13 bases between them. Germline V gene data show CDR1 as LGHDT and CDR2 as YNNKEL (reference sequence). The CDR3 runs to 15 residues. The CDR3, as DNA: TGTGCCAGCAGCCAAGTCCCCGGGACAACCACTGAAGCTTTCTTT. It specifies CASSQVPGTTTEAFF.